Sequencing of this T cell receptor (beta chain) was carried out in a study of blood T cell repertoires in COVID-19. Per the authors' pipeline: From reference gene primer amplification, estimates of nucleated cell counts were derived. Sequencing used immunoSEQ multiplex PCR; TCRdb keeps in-frame clones, though not all of them. That table is the source of V, J and clone size, and D and trimming were worked out from the DNA. The sample includes about 160,000 clones, around 82% of them seen just once. Germline CDR1 reads MDHEN; CDR2 reads SYDVKM. The CDR3 extends over 15 amino acids. Trimming shortened V by 6 bases and J by 0 bases, and 12 bases separated the two germline ends.

This receptor was taken from a man between 18 and 29 years old with active or convalescent COVID-19. Sequences were obtained from peripheral blood. The chain joins TRBV28 to TRBJ2-1, with a possible D match to TRBD2 (5 bases). As DNA, the CDR3 is TGTGCCAGCAGACCTCGGAGGAACTCCTACAATGAGCAGTTCTTC. Amino acids: CASRPRRNSYNEQFF.